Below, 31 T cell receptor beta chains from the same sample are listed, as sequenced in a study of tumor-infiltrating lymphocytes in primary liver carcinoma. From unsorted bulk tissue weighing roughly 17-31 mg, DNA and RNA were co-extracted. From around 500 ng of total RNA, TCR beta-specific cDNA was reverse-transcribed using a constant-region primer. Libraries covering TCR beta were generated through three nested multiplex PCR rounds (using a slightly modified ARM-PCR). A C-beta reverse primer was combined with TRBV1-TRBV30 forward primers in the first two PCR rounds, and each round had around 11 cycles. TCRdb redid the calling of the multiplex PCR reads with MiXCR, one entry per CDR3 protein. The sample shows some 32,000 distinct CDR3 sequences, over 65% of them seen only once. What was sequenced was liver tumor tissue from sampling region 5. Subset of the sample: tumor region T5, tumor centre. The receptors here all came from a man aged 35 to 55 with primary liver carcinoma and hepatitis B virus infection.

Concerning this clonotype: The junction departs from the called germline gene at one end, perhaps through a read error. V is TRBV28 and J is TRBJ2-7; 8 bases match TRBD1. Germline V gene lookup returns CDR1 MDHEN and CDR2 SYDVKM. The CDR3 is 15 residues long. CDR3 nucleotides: TGTGCCTGCAGTTTAGGGGGACAGGTGACCTACGGGCAGTACTTC. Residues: CACSLGGQVTYGQYF. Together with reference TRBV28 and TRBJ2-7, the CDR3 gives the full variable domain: DVKVTQSSRYLVKRTGEKVFLECVQDMDHENMFWYRQDPGLGLRLIYFSYDVKMKEKGDIPEGYSVSREKKERFSLILESASTNQTSMYLCACSLGGQVTYGQYFGPGTRLTVT.

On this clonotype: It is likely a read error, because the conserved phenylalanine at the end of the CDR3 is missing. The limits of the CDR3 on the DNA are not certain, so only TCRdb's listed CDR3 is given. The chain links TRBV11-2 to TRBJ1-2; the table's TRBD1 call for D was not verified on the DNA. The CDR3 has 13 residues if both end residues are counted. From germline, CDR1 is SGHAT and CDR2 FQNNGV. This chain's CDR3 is CVSNQTGVSGHTL.

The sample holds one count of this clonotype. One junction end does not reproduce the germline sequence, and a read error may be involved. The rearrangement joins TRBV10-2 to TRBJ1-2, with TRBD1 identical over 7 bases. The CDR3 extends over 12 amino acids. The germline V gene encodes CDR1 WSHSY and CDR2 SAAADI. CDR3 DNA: TGTGCCAGCACCGGGACAGTCTATGTCTACACCTTC. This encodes CASTGTVYVYTF.

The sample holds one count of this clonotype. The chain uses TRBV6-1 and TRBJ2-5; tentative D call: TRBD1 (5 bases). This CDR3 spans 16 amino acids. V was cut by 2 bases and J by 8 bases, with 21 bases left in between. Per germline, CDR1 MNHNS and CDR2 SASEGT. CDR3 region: CASSESRYKGRETQYF. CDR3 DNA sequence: TGTGCCAGCAGTGAATCGCGGTACAAGGGGCGAGAAACCCAGTACTTC.

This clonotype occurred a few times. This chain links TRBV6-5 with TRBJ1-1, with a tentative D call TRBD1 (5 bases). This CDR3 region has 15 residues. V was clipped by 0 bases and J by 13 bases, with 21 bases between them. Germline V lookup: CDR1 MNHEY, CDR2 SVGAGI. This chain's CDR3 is CASSYSAREGTEVFF. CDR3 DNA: TGTGCCAGCAGTTACTCGGCCAGGGAGGGCACTGAGGTTTTCTTT.

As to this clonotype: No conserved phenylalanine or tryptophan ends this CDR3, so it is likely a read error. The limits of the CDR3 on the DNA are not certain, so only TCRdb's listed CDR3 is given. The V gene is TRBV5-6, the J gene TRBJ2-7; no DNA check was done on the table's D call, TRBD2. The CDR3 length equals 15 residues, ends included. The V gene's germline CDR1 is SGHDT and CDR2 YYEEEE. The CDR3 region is CASSFMASETYELYL.

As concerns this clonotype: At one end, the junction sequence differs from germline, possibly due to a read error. The CDR3 sequence is CASCSYRGFQETQYF. In DNA, the CDR3 is TGCGCCAGCTGCTCGTACAGGGGGTTCCAAGAGACCCAGTACTTC. This chain links TRBV6-5 with TRBJ2-5; 8 bases align to TRBD1. This CDR3 has 15 amino acids. Per germline, CDR1 MNHEY and CDR2 SVGAGI.

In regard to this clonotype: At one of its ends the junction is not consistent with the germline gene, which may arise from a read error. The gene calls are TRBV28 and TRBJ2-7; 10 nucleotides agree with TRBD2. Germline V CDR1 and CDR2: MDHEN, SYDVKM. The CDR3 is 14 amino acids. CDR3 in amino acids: CVSGLLAGAYEQYF. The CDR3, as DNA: TGTGTCAGCGGTCTCCTAGCGGGAGCCTACGAGCAGTACTTC.

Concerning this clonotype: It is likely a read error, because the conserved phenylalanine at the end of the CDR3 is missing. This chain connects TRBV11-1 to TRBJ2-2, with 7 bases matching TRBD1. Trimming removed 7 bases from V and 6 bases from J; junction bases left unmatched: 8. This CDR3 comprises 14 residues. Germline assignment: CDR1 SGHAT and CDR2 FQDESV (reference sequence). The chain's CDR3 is CASNFTGVAGELFL. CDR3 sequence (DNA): TGTGCCAGCAACTTTACAGGGGTTGCCGGGGAGCTGTTTCTT.

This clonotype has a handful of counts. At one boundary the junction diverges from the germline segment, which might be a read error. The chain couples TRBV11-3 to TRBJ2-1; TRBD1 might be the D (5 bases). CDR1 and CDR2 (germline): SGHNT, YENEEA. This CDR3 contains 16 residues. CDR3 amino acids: CTSSPSGALSYNEQLF. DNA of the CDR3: TGTACCAGCAGCCCAAGTGGGGCCCTCTCTTACAATGAGCAGTTATTC.

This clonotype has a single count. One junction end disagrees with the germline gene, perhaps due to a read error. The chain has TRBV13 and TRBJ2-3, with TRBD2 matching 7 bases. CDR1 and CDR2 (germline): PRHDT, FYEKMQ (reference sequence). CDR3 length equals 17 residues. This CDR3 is CVSSLKASGRAPDTQYF. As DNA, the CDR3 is TGTGTCAGCAGCTTAAAAGCTAGCGGAAGGGCCCCAGATACGCAGTATTTT.

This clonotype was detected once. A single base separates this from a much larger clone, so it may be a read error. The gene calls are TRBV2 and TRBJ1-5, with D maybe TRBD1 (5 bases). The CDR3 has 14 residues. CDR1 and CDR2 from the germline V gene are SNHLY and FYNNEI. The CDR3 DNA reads TGTGCCAGCAGTGAAGATTTCCAGGGTCAGCACCAGCATTTT. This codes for CASSEDFQGQHQHF.

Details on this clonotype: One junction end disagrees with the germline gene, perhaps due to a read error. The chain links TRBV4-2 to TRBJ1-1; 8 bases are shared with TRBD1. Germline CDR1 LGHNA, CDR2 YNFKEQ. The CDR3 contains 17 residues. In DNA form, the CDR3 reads TGTGCTAGCGGCCAAGAGTACGGACAGGGTTTTTGGACTGAAGCTTCCTTT. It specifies CASGQEYGQGFWTEASF.

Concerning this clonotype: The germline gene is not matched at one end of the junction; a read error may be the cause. DNA for the CDR3: TGTGCCAGCAGCCAAGATCATGGGGGAAATCAGCCCCATCATTTT. Protein: CASSQDHGGNQPHHF. The V and J genes are TRBV4-1 and TRBJ1-5; the D gene is possibly TRBD1 (5 bases). Germline V lookup: CDR1 MGHRA, CDR2 YSYEKL. This CDR3 is 15 amino acids long.

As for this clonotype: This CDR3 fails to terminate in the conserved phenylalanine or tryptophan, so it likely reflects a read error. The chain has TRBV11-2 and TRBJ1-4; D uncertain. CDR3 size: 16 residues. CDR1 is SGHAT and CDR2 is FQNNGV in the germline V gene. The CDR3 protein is CASSKTQGGANEKLFL. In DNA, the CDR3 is TGTGCGAGCAGCAAGACTCAAGGAGGAGCAAATGAAAAACTGTTTCTT.

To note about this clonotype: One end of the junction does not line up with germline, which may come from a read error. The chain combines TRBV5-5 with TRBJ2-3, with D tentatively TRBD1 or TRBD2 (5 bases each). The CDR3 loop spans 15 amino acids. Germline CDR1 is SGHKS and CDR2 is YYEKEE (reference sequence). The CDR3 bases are TGTTCCAGCAAAGGGACCGGCACCTACACAGATACGCAGTATTTC. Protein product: CSSKGTGTYTDTQYF.

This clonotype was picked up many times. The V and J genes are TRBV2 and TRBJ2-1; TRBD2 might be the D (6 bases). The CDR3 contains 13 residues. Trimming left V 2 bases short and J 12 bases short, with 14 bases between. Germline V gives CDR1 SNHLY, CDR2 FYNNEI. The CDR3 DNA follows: TGTGCCAGCAGTGAACGGGAGAATATGTGGCAGTTCTTC. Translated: CASSERENMWQFF.

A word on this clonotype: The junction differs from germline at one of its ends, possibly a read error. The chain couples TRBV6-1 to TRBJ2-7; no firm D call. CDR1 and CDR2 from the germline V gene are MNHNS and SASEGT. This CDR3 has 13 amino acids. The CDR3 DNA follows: TGTGTCAGCAGCCCCCAGCAGTACGGCGAGCAGCACTTC. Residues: CVSSPQQYGEQHF.

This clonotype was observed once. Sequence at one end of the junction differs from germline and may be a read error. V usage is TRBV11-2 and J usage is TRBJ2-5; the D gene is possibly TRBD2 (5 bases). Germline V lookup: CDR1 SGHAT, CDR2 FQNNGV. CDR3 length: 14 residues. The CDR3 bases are TGTACCAGCAGCTTAGAGGACTGGCAAGAGACGCAGTACTTC. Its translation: CTSSLEDWQETQYF.

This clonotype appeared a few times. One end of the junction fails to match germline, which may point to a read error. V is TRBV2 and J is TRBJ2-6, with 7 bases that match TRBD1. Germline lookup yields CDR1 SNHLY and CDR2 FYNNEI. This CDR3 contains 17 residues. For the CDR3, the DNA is TGCGCCAGCAGGGAGAGGACAGGCAGGTCTGGGGGCAACGTCCTGACTTTC. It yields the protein CASRERTGRSGGNVLTF.

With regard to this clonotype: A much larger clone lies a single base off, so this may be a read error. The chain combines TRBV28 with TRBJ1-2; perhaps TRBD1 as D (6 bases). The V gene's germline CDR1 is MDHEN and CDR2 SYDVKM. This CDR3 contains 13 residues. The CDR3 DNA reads TGTGCCAGCAGTTCCGGACAGAGCTATCGCTACACCTTC. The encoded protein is CASSSGQSYRYTF.

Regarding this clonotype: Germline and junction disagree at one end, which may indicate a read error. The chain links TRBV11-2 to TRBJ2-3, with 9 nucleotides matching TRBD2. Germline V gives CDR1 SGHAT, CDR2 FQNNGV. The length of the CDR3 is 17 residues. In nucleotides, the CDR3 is TGTACCAGCAGCCTAATAGCGGGAGAGTCTAACACAAATACGCAGTATTTT. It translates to CTSSLIAGESNTNTQYF.

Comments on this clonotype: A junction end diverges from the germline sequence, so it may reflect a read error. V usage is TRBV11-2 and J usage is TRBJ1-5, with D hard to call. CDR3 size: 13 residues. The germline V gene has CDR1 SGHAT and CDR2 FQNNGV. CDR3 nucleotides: TGTGCCAGCAGCTTAATGACATATCAGCCCCCGCATTTT. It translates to CASSLMTYQPPHF.

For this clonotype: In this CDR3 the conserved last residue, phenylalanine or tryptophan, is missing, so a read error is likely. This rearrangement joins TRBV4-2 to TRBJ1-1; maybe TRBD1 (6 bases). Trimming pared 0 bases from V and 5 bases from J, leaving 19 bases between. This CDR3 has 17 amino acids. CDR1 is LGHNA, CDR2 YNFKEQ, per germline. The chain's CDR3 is CASSQEYGQSLWTEAFY. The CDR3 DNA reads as TGTGCCAGCAGCCAAGAGTACGGACAGAGTCTTTGGACTGAAGCTTTCTAT.

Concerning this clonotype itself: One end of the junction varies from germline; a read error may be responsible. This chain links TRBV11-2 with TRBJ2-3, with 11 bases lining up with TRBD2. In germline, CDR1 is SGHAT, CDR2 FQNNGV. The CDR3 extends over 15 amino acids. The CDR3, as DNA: TGTGTCAGCAACACCGGGACTAGCGGCACGGATACGCAGTATTTT. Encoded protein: CVSNTGTSGTDTQYF.

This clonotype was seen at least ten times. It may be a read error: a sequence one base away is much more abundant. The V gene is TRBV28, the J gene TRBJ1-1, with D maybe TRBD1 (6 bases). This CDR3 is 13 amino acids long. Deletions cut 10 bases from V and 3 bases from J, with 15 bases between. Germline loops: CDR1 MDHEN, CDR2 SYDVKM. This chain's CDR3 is CATLNRADTEAFF. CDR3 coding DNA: TGTGCCACCCTGAACAGGGCAGACACTGAAGCTTTCTTT.

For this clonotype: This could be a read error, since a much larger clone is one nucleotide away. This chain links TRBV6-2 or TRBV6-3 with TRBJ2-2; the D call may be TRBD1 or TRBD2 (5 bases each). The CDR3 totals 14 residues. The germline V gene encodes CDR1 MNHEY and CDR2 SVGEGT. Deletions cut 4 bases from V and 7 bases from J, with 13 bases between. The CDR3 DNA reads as TGTGCCAGCAGTTTGTGGGGGTCCAGCGGGGAGCTGTTTTTT. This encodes CASSLWGSSGELFF.

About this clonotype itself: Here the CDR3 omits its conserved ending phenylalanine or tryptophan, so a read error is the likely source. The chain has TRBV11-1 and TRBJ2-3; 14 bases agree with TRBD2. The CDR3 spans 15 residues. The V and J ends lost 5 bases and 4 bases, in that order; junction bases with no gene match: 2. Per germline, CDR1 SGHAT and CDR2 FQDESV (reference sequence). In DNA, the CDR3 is TGTGCCAGCAGCATGGGACTAGCGGGAGCAGATACGCAGTATTAT. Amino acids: CASSMGLAGADTQYY.

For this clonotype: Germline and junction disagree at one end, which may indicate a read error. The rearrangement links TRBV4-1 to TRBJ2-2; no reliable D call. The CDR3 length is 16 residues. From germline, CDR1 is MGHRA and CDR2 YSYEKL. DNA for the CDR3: TGCGCCAGCAGCCCAACCCGGACGGTAAGCACCCGGGAGCTGTTTTTT. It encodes CASSPTRTVSTRELFF.

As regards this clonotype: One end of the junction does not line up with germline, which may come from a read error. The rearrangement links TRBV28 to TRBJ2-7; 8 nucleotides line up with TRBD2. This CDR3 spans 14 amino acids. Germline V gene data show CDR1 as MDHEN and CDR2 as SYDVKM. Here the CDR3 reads CASSALAGNYVQYF. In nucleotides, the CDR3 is TGTGCCAGCAGTGCCTTAGCGGGGAACTACGTGCAGTACTTC.

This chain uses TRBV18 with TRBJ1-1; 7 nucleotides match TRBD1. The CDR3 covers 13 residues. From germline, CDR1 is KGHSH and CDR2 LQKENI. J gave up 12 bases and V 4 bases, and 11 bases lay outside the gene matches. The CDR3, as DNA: TGTGCCAGCTCACTACCACGACAGGGAATTACTTTCTTT. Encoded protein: CASSLPRQGITFF.